What follows are 18 T cell receptor beta chains derived from one specimen sequenced in a study of tumor-infiltrating lymphocytes in primary liver carcinoma. Both RNA and DNA were isolated together from around 20-30 mg of bulk tissue that had not been sorted. The template, roughly 0.45 ug total RNA, yielded TCR beta cDNA made with a constant-region primer. Library construction for TCR beta comprised three nested multiplex PCR rounds performed with slightly modified ARM-PCR. A C-beta reverse primer was combined with TRBV1-TRBV30 forward primers in the first two PCR rounds, and each round had approximately 10 cycles. MiXCR was run by TCRdb on the multiplex PCR reads, yielding one entry per CDR3 protein. This sample has about 200,000 distinct CDR3 sequences, with just under 85% found just once. The material sequenced was tumor tissue from primary liver carcinoma. Receptors were obtained from a man aged 35 to 55 with primary liver carcinoma and hepatitis B virus infection.

The CDR3 nucleotides are TGCGCCAGCAGTATAGACATGGATGAGGCCTTCTTT. It translates to CASSIDMDEAFF. The genes are TRBV5-1 and TRBJ1-1, with D hard to call. CDR1 and CDR2 from the germline V gene are SGHRS and YFSETQ. V was shortened by 5 bases and J by 14 bases, with 19 bases between the two germline ends. The CDR3 is made up of 12 amino acids.

A note on this clonotype: The junction does not match germline at one end; this may be a read error. The chain employs TRBV29-1 and TRBJ1-1; D unclear. This CDR3 spans 15 amino acids. Germline CDR1 is SQVTM and CDR2 is ANQGSEA. The CDR3 region is CSVGSGSYMNTKAFF. For the CDR3, the DNA is TGCAGCGTTGGATCCGGGTCGTATATGAACACTAAAGCTTTCTTT.

To note about this clonotype: A single base separates this from a much larger clone, so it may be a read error. The rearrangement uses TRBV5-8 and TRBJ2-1, with TRBD2 identical over 13 bases. CDR1 is SGHTS and CDR2 is YDEGEE in the germline V gene. The CDR3 covers 16 residues. The V segment lost 4 bases and the J segment 4 bases; nucleotides outside the gene matches: 5. The CDR3 coding sequence is TGTGCCAGCAGCCTCGTACTAGCGGGGGGGTACAATGAGCAGTTCTTC. This codes for CASSLVLAGGYNEQFF.

A single count supports this clonotype. With a much larger clone just one base away, this may be a read error. This chain joins TRBV14 and TRBJ2-5; D unresolved. The germline V gene encodes CDR1 SGHDN and CDR2 FVKESK. There are 15 residues in the CDR3. The CDR3 loop reads CASSQDLGYQEIQYF. The DNA for the CDR3 is TGTGCCAGCAGCCAAGATCTGGGTTATCAAGAGATCCAGTACTTC.

Note on this clonotype: One end of the junction varies from germline; a read error may be responsible. The gene calls are TRBV29-1 and TRBJ2-7, with 8 bases that match TRBD2. Germline CDR1 SQVTM, CDR2 ANQGSEA. The CDR3 is made up of 13 amino acids. In DNA, the CDR3 is TGCAGCCCGCCGGGACTAGGTAGCTACGATCAGTACTTC. Translating gives CSPPGLGSYDQYF.

This clonotype was observed a handful of times. A read error may explain this, as a much larger clone is one base away. This chain joins TRBV5-1 and TRBJ2-1; D uncertain. V was pared by 0 bases and J by 7 bases, with 11 bases between. CDR3 length: 14 residues. Germline lookup yields CDR1 SGHRS and CDR2 YFSETQ. The CDR3 DNA is TGCGCCAGCAGCTTGGTAGGCCCCATGAATGAGCAGTTCTTC. It codes for CASSLVGPMNEQFF.

Points on this clonotype: Relative to the germline gene, one junction end is altered; a read error may explain this. The chain has TRBV29-1 and TRBJ1-1; D gene unclear. Germline CDR1 reads SQVTM; CDR2 reads ANQGSEA. The CDR3 spans 11 residues. Written as DNA, the CDR3 is TGCAGCGGTGAACATAACAGTGAAGCTTTCTTT. Its translation is CSGEHNSEAFF. The full variable domain, its missing parts supplied by reference TRBV29-1 and TRBJ1-1, is SAVISQKPSRDICQRGTSLTIQCQVDSQVTMMFWYRQQPGQSLTLIATANQGSEATYESGFVIDKFPISRPNLTFSTLTVSNMSPEDSSIYLCSGEHNSEAFFGQGTRLTVV.

V usage is TRBV29-1 and J usage is TRBJ1-1; D may be TRBD1 (6 bases). Germline V CDR1 and CDR2: SQVTM, ANQGSEA. The CDR3 loop spans 14 amino acids. CDR3 sequence (DNA): TGCATCGTAAAACGGGGGCAGCTGAACACTGAAGCTTTCTTT. Protein product: CIVKRGQLNTEAFF.

The chain uses TRBV29-1 and TRBJ2-2, with 9 nucleotides matching TRBD2. After removal of 7 bases from V and 0 bases from J, the junction contained 6 bases not matched to a gene. The CDR3 is 15 residues long. CDR1 and CDR2 from the germline V gene are SQVTM and ANQGSEA. Here the CDR3 reads CSDGPSGTNTGELFF. As DNA, the CDR3 is TGCAGCGATGGTCCTAGCGGGACGAACACCGGGGAGCTGTTTTTT.

This clonotype was seen ten or more times. The chain uses TRBV10-2 and TRBJ2-7; D unclear. Germline lookup yields CDR1 WSHSY and CDR2 SAAADI. V lost 4 bases, J lost 5 bases, and 6 bases lay in between. This CDR3 has 11 amino acids. The CDR3 region has the DNA TGCGCCAGCAGTGTCGTGCACGAGCAGTACTTC. Encoded protein: CASSVVHEQYF.

The V call is TRBV7-8, the J call TRBJ2-1, with a weak D call TRBD2 (6 bases). This CDR3 comprises 14 residues. Trimming removed 1 base from V and 8 bases from J, with 12 bases in between. Germline V gene data show CDR1 as SGHVS and CDR2 as FQNEAQ. The CDR3 sequence is CASSLGREKDEQFF. DNA for the CDR3: TGTGCCAGCAGCTTAGGCCGGGAGAAAGATGAGCAGTTCTTC.

This clonotype occurred a few times. Possible read error: a much larger clone is one base away. V usage is TRBV4-3 and J usage is TRBJ2-2; no reliable D call. The CDR3 has 13 residues. V lost 4 bases and J 3 bases, leaving 6 bases between the germline ends. In germline, CDR1 is LGHNA, CDR2 YSLEER. For the CDR3, the DNA is TGCGCCAGCAGCCCCCAACACACCGGGGAGCTGTTTTTT. This codes for CASSPQHTGELFF.

Only a few counts were recorded for this clonotype. One junction end disagrees with the germline gene, perhaps due to a read error. The chain links TRBV11-2 to TRBJ2-5; TRBD2 matches 8 bases. Germline assignment: CDR1 SGHAT and CDR2 FQNNGV. The CDR3 is 14 residues long. CDR3 in DNA: TGTGCCAGCAATTTCAGCGGGGGACAAGAGACACAGTACTTC. Protein sequence: CASNFSGGQETQYF.

As for this clonotype: Since a much larger clone is just one base distant, this may be a read error. The chain joins TRBV7-9 to TRBJ1-1; 9 bases are shared with TRBD1. Germline CDR1 reads SEHNR; CDR2 reads FQNEAQ (reference sequence). The CDR3 is 17 amino acids. The V segment lost 7 bases and the J segment 1 base; nucleotides outside the gene matches: 13. CDR3 coding DNA: TGTGCCAGCAACTCAGGGACAGGGATCACAAGGAACACTGAAGCTTTCTTT. This codes for CASNSGTGITRNTEAFF. Filled out from reference TRBV7-9 and TRBJ1-1, the complete variable domain reads DTGVSQNPRHKITKRGQNVTFRCDPISEHNRLYWYRQTLGQGPEFLTYFQNEAQLEKSRLLSDRFSAERPKGSFSTLEIQRTEQGDSAMYLCASNSGTGITRNTEAFFGQGTRLTVV.

The chain has TRBV12-3 or TRBV12-4 and TRBJ1-2; 8 nucleotides agree with TRBD1. The CDR3 totals 14 residues. The CDR3: CPSSLQGGNYGYTF. The CDR3 DNA sequence: TGTCCTAGCAGTTTACAGGGGGGGAACTATGGCTACACCTTC.

Remarks on this clonotype: The junction does not match germline at one end; this may be a read error. The chain carries TRBV29-1 and TRBJ2-3; TRBD1 matches 8 bases. The germline V gene has CDR1 SQVTM and CDR2 ANQGSEA. This CDR3 spans 13 amino acids. The CDR3: CSVAAQGGYAQYF. The CDR3 nucleotides read TGCAGCGTTGCAGCACAGGGGGGATACGCGCAGTACTTT.

This clonotype was seen a single time. Germline is not matched at one junction end, which may reflect a read error. V and J are TRBV6-5 and TRBJ2-1; TRBD1 or TRBD2 may be the D gene (5 bases each). The V gene's germline CDR1 is MNHEY and CDR2 SVGAGI. This CDR3 spans 13 amino acids. The CDR3 loop is CASSQRQRGEQLF. The CDR3 nucleotides are TGTGCCAGCAGTCAACGACAGAGGGGTGAGCAGTTATTC.

The V gene is TRBV6-2 or TRBV6-3, the J gene TRBJ2-1; D is ambiguous. Trimming took off 11 bases at V and 7 bases at J, with 21 bases between the two ends. The CDR3 extends over 14 amino acids. Germline CDR1 is MNHEY and CDR2 is SVGEGT. The CDR3 reads CACGYLIVGNEQFF. CDR3 DNA: TGTGCCTGCGGTTACCTGATAGTTGGAAATGAGCAGTTCTTC.